A single sample gave rise to the 27 T cell receptor beta chains below, sequenced in a study of T-cell reconstitution after alpha-beta-depleted transplantation in children. The TCRbeta library was prepared with unique molecular identifiers. TCRdb re-called the PCR reads with MiXCR, one entry per CDR3 protein. This table has about 240,000 distinct CDR3 sequences, about 23% appearing once. Sequences were derived from PBMCs, sampled before TCRalphabeta/CD19-depleted stem cell transplant. The receptors come from a girl aged 2 to 10 with Fanconi anemia, due to receive a stem cell transplant.

This rearrangement joins TRBV20-1 to TRBJ2-1, with TRBD2 matching over 8 bases. The CDR3 has 13 residues. Germline CDR1 reads DFQATT; CDR2 reads SNEGSKA (reference sequence). J gave up 9 bases and V 6 bases, and 10 bases lay outside the gene matches. In DNA, the CDR3 is TGCAGTGCCCAGCTTAGCGGGATGGGTGAGCAGTTCTTC. Its protein product is CSAQLSGMGEQFF.

This clonotype was seen repeatedly, ten times or more. CDR3 in DNA: TGTGCCAGCAGCATTATAGGGGTTGGGGCAGATACGCAGTATTTT. Translated: CASSIIGVGADTQYF. The chain carries TRBV5-6 and TRBJ2-3; D is possibly TRBD1 (5 bases). V gave up 4 bases and J gave up 4 bases, with 16 bases separating them. There are 15 residues in the CDR3. Germline V gene sequence: CDR1 SGHDT, CDR2 YYEEEE.

The chain employs TRBV29-1 and TRBJ2-3; either TRBD1 or TRBD2 may supply D (5 bases each). This CDR3 is built from 15 residues. Trimming took 2 bases from V and 9 from J, leaving 21 bases between them. Germline V gene data show CDR1 as SQVTM and CDR2 as ANQGSEA. CDR3 protein: CSVEILLGPTDTQYF. In DNA form, the CDR3 reads TGCAGCGTTGAAATCCTATTGGGACCCACTGACACGCAGTATTTT.

As to this clonotype: This sequence may be a read error, since a much larger clone differs from it by one base. The rearrangement uses TRBV6-1 and TRBJ1-3; 9 bases match TRBD1. The CDR3 loop spans 17 amino acids. Germline V gene data show CDR1 as MNHNS and CDR2 as SASEGT. V shed 6 bases, J shed 4 bases, and the junction held 13 bases outside the gene matches. CDR3 nucleotides: TGTGCCAGCAGGCGCTGCAGCACAGGGGGCGCCGGAAACACCATATATTTT. Amino acids: CASRRCSTGGAGNTIYF.

The V and J genes are TRBV10-3 and TRBJ1-3; TRBD1 might be the D (5 bases). Germline V lookup: CDR1 ENHRY, CDR2 SYGVKD. The CDR3 extends over 15 amino acids. V was shortened by 9 bases and J by 0 bases, with 15 bases between the two germline ends. The CDR3 reads CAITDRPLSGNTIYF. DNA for the CDR3: TGTGCCATTACCGACAGACCACTCTCTGGAAACACCATATATTTT.

The chain employs TRBV30 and TRBJ2-3; 11 positions match TRBD2. J gave up 4 bases and V 0 bases, and 0 bases lay outside the gene matches. CDR3 length equals 14 residues. The germline gives CDR1 GTSNPN, CDR2 SVGIG (reference sequence). In DNA, the CDR3 is TGTGCCTGGAGTGTACTAGCGGGAGCAGATACGCAGTATTTT. The encoded protein is CAWSVLAGADTQYF.

This chain joins TRBV7-3 and TRBJ2-7; TRBD1 matches 8 bases. V lost 1 base and J lost 7; bases outside the gene matches: 9. CDR1 and CDR2 (germline): SGHTA, FQGTGA. The CDR3 loop spans 15 amino acids. The CDR3 reads CASSLIHGTGSEQYF. CDR3 in DNA: TGTGCCAGCAGCTTAATCCACGGGACAGGATCTGAGCAGTACTTC. Complete variable domain (other parts from reference TRBV7-3 and TRBJ2-7): GAGVSQTPSNKVTEKGKYVELRCDPISGHTALYWYRQSLGQGPEFLIYFQGTGAADDSGLPNDRFFAVRPEGSVSTLKIQRTERGDSAVYLCASSLIHGTGSEQYFGPGTRLTVT.

This clonotype has a count of ten or more. The chain recombines TRBV20-1 with TRBJ2-7; D is undetermined. The germline gives CDR1 DFQATT, CDR2 SNEGSKA (reference sequence). This CDR3 comprises 13 residues. Trimming pared 1 base from V and 2 bases from J, leaving 9 bases between. The CDR3 sequence: CSARVFQTYEQYF. The CDR3 DNA sequence: TGCAGTGCTAGAGTCTTCCAGACCTACGAGCAGTACTTC.

The chain is built from TRBV6-1 and TRBJ2-2; 10 bases line up with TRBD2. The CDR3 has 15 amino acids. Germline values: CDR1 MNHNS, CDR2 SASEGT. The ends lost 6 bases at V and 3 bases at J; junction bases unmatched: 4. The CDR3 nucleotides read TGTGCCAGCAGGGATAGCGGGGGGCACACCGGGGAGCTGTTTTTT. This sequence encodes CASRDSGGHTGELFF.

This clonotype was seen many times. The genes are TRBV20-1 and TRBJ1-2; D is perhaps TRBD1 (6 bases). CDR3 length equals 12 residues. Germline V gene sequence: CDR1 DFQATT, CDR2 SNEGSKA (reference sequence). V was trimmed by 2 bases and J by 7 bases, leaving 11 bases between them. CDR3 protein: CSARRGARGYTF. The CDR3 region has the DNA TGCAGTGCTAGACGGGGGGCACGTGGCTACACCTTC.

This chain links TRBV7-2 with TRBJ2-3; 9 nucleotides agree with TRBD2. V was clipped by 5 bases and J by 7 bases; unmatched bases: 10. Germline CDR1 reads SGHTA; CDR2 reads FQGNSA. The CDR3 contains 15 residues. Written as DNA, the CDR3 is TGTGCCAGCAGCCCCTTAGCGGGAGCAATATATACGCAGTATTTT. Its protein product is CASSPLAGAIYTQYF.

At least ten counts were recorded for this clonotype. The rearrangement joins TRBV28 to TRBJ1-1; 7 nucleotides match TRBD1. CDR3 length: 15 amino acids. V lost 6 bases and J lost 1; bases outside the gene matches: 8. The germline CDR1 and CDR2 sequences are MDHEN and SYDVKM. The CDR3 nucleotides are TGTGCCAGCAGGGGGACAGACGAAAAGAACACTGAAGCTTTCTTT. It codes for CASRGTDEKNTEAFF.

This clonotype appeared a few times. The chain recombines TRBV2 with TRBJ2-7, with 13 bases that match TRBD2. Germline V lookup: CDR1 SNHLY, CDR2 FYNNEI. This CDR3 region has 15 residues. Trimming at V came to 3 bases and at J to 4 bases, leaving 3 bases not matched to a gene. The DNA for the CDR3 is TGTGCCAGCAGTGAGACTAGCGGGGGGATTTACGAGCAGTACTTC. Translated, it gives CASSETSGGIYEQYF.

The chain recombines TRBV20-1 with TRBJ2-7, with 7 bases aligning to TRBD2. Germline assignment: CDR1 DFQATT and CDR2 SNEGSKA (reference sequence). The CDR3 is made up of 16 amino acids. V was pared by 0 bases and J by 3 bases, with 11 bases of the junction left unmatched. This chain's CDR3 is CSARDGRDGYYYEQYF. As DNA, the CDR3 is TGCAGTGCTAGAGATGGGAGGGACGGCTACTACTACGAGCAGTACTTC.

This clonotype showed up many times. V usage is TRBV29-1 and J usage is TRBJ2-1; TRBD2 might be the D (6 bases). V dropped 7 bases and J dropped 0 bases, with 16 bases sitting between them. Germline values: CDR1 SQVTM, CDR2 ANQGSEA. This CDR3 has 15 amino acids. The CDR3 here is CSALGGSGSYNEQFF. The CDR3 DNA reads as TGCAGCGCCTTGGGGGGATCGGGCTCCTACAATGAGCAGTTCTTC.

In its sample, this clonotype was seen a few times. This chain links TRBV20-1 with TRBJ2-5; D possibly corresponds to TRBD1 (5 bases). This CDR3 is built from 13 residues. V gave up 3 bases and J gave up 2 bases, with 10 bases separating them. The germline V gene has CDR1 DFQATT and CDR2 SNEGSKA (reference sequence). CDR3 DNA sequence: TGCAGTGCTAGTCGGCAGGGACAAGAGACCCAGTACTTC. Amino acids: CSASRQGQETQYF.

This sequence joins TRBV7-8 and TRBJ2-7; D possibly corresponds to TRBD2 (6 bases). The CDR3 loop spans 14 amino acids. Germline V gene data show CDR1 as SGHVS and CDR2 as FQNEAQ. The V end was cut by 5 bases, the J end by 7 bases, with 18 bases between. The CDR3 DNA sequence: TGTGCCAGCAGCCCAAGCTTTGGGGGGTTAGAGCAGTACTTC. This gives the protein CASSPSFGGLEQYF.

This clonotype has just a few counts. The rearrangement joins TRBV12-3 or TRBV12-4 to TRBJ2-6; D is unresolved. Trimming stripped 7 bases from V and 3 bases from J, with 10 bases between. CDR3 length: 14 residues. CDR3 nucleotides: TGTGCCAGCACCCTTGCGGTTGGGGCCAACGTCCTGACTTTC. It encodes CASTLAVGANVLTF.

The CDR3 DNA reads as TGCGCCAGCAGCGCGTATAGCGGGAGGGCCTACGAGCAGTACTTC. This codes for CASSAYSGRAYEQYF. The chain uses TRBV5-1 and TRBJ2-7; 11 bases match TRBD2. J was trimmed by 2 bases and V by 4 bases; bases with no gene match: 5. Germline values: CDR1 SGHRS, CDR2 YFSETQ. The CDR3 covers 15 residues.

The gene calls are TRBV28 and TRBJ2-5, with D maybe TRBD1 (5 bases). V lost 3 bases and J 5 bases, leaving 19 bases between the germline ends. The CDR3 runs 16 residues. Germline CDR1 is MDHEN and CDR2 is SYDVKM. For the CDR3, the DNA is TGTGCCAGCAGTTTTTCTCCAGGGAAGGCTCAGGAGACCCAGTACTTC. Protein: CASSFSPGKAQETQYF.

This clonotype showed up many times. J is TRBJ1-1 and V is TRBV29-1, with D uncertain. The CDR3 totals 13 residues. V lost 2 bases and J lost 3, with 10 bases in between. Germline loops: CDR1 SQVTM, CDR2 ANQGSEA. In DNA form, the CDR3 reads TGCAGCGTTGAAAGGATATCGGACACTGAAGCTTTCTTT. Residues: CSVERISDTEAFF.

The rearrangement uses TRBV6-5 and TRBJ2-5; the D gene is possibly TRBD1 (6 bases). CDR1 is MNHEY, CDR2 SVGAGI, per germline. The ends were cut back, 2 bases at V and 2 bases at J, with 12 bases in the middle. The CDR3 covers 15 residues. CDR3 coding DNA: TGTGCCAGCAGTTACGTGGGGGCCGTTCAAGAGACCCAGTACTTC. Translating it yields CASSYVGAVQETQYF.

At least ten counts were recorded for this clonotype. This chain joins TRBV20-1 and TRBJ2-2; D not certain. CDR1 and CDR2 from the germline V gene are DFQATT and SNEGSKA (reference sequence). V lost 4 bases and J lost 6, with 9 bases in between. CDR3 length equals 12 residues. DNA for the CDR3: TGCAGTGCTATCGGGTTCCCCGGGGAGCTGTTTTTT. Its translation: CSAIGFPGELFF.

This clonotype appeared many times. This chain uses TRBV20-1 with TRBJ2-3, with D tentatively TRBD2 (7 bases). Germline CDR1 is DFQATT and CDR2 is SNEGSKA (reference sequence). CDR3 length equals 12 residues. The CDR3 nucleotides are TGCAGCCCGGGGGGCTCTACAGATACGCAGTATTTT. It yields the protein CSPGGSTDTQYF.

The CDR3 region is CASSLYTSQGPRGGAFF. The CDR3 DNA sequence: TGTGCCAGCAGTTTATATACATCCCAGGGGCCGCGAGGAGGAGCTTTCTTT. This chain connects TRBV28 to TRBJ1-1; D may be TRBD1 (6 bases). The CDR3 totals 17 residues. The V end lost 1 base, the J end lost 10 bases, and 25 bases lay between the germline ends. The germline CDR1 and CDR2 sequences are MDHEN and SYDVKM.

This clonotype was detected a few times. The chain uses TRBV20-1 and TRBJ2-7; 7 nucleotides match TRBD2. This CDR3 has 10 amino acids. V gave up 6 bases and J gave up 4 bases; unmatched junction bases: 0. Germline CDR1 DFQATT, CDR2 SNEGSKA (reference sequence). The CDR3 here is CSAGGYEQYF. The DNA of the CDR3 is TGCAGTGCGGGAGGGTACGAGCAGTACTTC.

The rearrangement links TRBV7-9 to TRBJ2-1; TRBD1 or TRBD2 may be the D gene (5 bases each). Germline values: CDR1 SEHNR, CDR2 FQNEAQ (reference sequence). The CDR3 runs to 15 residues. The V and J ends lost 3 bases and 3 bases respectively, with 12 bases between them. The CDR3 DNA follows: TGTGCCAGCAGCTTCCGAGGGGATCACTACAATGAGCAGTTCTTC. Translated, it gives CASSFRGDHYNEQFF.